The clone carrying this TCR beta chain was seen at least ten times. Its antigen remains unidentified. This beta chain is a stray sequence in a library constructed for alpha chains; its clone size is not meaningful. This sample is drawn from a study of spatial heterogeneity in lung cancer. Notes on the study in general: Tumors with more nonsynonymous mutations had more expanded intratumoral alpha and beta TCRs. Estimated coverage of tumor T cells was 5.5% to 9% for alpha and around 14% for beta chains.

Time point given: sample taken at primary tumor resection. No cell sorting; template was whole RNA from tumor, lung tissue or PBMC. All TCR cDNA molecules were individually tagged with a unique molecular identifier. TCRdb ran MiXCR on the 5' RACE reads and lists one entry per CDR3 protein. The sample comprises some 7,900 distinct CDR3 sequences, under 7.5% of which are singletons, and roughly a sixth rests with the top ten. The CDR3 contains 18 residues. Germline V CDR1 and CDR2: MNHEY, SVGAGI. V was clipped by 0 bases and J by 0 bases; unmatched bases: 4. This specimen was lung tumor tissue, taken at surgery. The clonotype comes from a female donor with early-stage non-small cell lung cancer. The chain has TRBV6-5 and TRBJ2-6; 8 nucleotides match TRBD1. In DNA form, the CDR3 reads TGTGCCAGCAGTTACTCCGGGACAGGAGTCTCTGGGGCCAACGTCCTGACTTTC. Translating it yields CASSYSGTGVSGANVLTF.